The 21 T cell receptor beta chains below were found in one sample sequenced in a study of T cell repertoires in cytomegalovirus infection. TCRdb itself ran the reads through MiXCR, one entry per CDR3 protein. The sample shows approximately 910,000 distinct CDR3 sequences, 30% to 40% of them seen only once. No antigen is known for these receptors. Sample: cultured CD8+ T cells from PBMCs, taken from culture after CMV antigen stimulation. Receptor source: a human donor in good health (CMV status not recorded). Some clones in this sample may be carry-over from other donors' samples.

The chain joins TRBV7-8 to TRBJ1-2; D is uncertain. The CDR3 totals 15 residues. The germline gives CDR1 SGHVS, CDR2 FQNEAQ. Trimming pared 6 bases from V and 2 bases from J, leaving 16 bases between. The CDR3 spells CASSFGGSRNYGYTF. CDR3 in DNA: TGTGCCAGCAGTTTCGGAGGGTCACGGAACTATGGCTACACCTTC.

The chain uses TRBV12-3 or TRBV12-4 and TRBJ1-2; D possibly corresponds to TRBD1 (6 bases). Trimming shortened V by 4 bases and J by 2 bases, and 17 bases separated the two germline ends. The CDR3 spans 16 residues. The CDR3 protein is CASSSPAGEDNYGYTF. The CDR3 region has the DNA TGTGCCAGCAGTTCCCCAGCAGGGGAGGACAACTATGGCTACACCTTC.

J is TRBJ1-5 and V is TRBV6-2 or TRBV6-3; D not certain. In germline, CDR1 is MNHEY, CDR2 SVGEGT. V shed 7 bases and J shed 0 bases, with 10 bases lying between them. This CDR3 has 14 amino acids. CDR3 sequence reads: CASTGLHSNQPQHF. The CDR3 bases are TGTGCCAGCACCGGACTTCATAGCAATCAGCCCCAGCATTTT.

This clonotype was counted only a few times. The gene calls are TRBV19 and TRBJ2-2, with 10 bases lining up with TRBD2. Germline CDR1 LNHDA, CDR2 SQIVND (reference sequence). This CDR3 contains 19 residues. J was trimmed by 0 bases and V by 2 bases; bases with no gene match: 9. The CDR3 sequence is CASSIPPLLAGPNTGELFF. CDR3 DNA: TGTGCCAGTAGTATACCTCCACTACTAGCGGGACCGAACACCGGGGAGCTGTTTTTT.

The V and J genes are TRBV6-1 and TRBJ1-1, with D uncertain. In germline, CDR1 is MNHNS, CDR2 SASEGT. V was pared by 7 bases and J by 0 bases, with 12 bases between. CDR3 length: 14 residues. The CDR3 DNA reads TGTGCCAGCACCCCATTCGGGATGAACACTGAAGCTTTCTTT. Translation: CASTPFGMNTEAFF.

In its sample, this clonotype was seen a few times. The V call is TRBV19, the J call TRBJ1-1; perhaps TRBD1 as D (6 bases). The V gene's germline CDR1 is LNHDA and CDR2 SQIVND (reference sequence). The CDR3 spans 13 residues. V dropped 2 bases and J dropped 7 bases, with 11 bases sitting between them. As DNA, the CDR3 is TGTGCCAGTAGTATATGGGGGGCCCATGAAGCTTTCTTT. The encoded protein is CASSIWGAHEAFF.

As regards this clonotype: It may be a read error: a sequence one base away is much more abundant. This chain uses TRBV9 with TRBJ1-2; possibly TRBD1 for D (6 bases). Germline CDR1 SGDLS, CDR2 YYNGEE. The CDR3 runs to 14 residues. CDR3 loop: CSSSPGAGDYGYTF. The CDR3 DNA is TGTTCCAGCAGCCCAGGGGCAGGGGACTATGGCTACACCTTC.

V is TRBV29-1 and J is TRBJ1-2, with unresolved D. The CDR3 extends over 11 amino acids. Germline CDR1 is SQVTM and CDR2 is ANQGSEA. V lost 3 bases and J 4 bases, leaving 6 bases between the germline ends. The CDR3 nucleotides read TGCAGCGTTGAGCTGCGCTATGGCTACACCTTC. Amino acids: CSVELRYGYTF.

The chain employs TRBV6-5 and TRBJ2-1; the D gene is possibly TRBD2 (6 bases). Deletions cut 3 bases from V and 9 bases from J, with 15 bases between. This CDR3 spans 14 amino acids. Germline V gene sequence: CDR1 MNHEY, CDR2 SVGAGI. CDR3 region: CASSYGELGGEQFF. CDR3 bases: TGTGCCAGCAGTTATGGGGAATTGGGGGGTGAGCAGTTCTTC.

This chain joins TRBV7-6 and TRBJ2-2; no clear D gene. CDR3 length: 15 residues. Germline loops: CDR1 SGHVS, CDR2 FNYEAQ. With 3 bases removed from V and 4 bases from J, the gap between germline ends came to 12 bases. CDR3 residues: CASSFRSPGTGELFF. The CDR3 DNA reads TGTGCCAGCAGCTTTAGGAGCCCGGGCACCGGGGAGCTGTTTTTT.

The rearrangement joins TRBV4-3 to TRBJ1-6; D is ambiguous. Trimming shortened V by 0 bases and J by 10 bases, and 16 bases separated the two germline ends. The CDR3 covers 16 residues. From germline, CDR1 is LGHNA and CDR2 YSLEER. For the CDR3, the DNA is TGCGCCAGCAGCCAAGATAGGGAAGACATTTGGTCACCCCTCCACTTT. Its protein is CASSQDREDIWSPLHF.

Here the CDR3 reads CASSYSNAGEAFF. The DNA for the CDR3 is TGTGCCAGCAGTTACTCGAACGCGGGGGAAGCTTTCTTT. This sequence joins TRBV6-5 and TRBJ1-1; D is ambiguous. Germline V CDR1 and CDR2: MNHEY, SVGAGI. There are 13 residues in the CDR3. V lost 0 bases to trimming and J lost 8 bases, with 10 bases between them.

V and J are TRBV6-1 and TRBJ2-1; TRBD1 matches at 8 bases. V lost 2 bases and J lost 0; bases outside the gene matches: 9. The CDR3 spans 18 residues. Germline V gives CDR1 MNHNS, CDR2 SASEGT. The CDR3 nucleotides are TGTGCCAGCAGTGAATTAGGCTGGACAGGGAGCTCCTACAATGAGCAGTTCTTC. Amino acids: CASSELGWTGSSYNEQFF.

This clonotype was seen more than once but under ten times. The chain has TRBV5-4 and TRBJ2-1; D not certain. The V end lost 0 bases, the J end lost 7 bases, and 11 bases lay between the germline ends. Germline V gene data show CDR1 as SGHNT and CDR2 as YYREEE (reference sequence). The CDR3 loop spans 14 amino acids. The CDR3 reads CASSLGIDVNEQFF. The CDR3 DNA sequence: TGTGCCAGCAGCTTGGGAATAGACGTAAATGAGCAGTTCTTC.

CDR3 protein: CATLRGYPNTEAFF. The CDR3 bases are TGTGCCACTCTTCGCGGGTATCCGAACACTGAAGCTTTCTTT. This chain uses TRBV19 with TRBJ1-1; D gene uncertain. There are 14 residues in the CDR3. V lost 10 bases and J 1 base, leaving 16 bases between the germline ends. Looked up from germline, CDR1 is LNHDA and CDR2 is SQIVND (reference sequence).

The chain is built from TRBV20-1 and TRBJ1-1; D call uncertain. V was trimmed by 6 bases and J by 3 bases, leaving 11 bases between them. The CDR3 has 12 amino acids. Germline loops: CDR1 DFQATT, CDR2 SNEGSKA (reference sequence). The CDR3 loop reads CSAPGRYTEAFF. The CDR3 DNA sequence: TGCAGTGCACCAGGACGGTACACTGAAGCTTTCTTT.

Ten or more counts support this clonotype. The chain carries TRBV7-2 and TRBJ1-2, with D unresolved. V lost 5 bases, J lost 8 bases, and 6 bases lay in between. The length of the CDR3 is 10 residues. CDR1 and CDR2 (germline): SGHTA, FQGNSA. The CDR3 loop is CASSAQGYTF. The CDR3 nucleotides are TGTGCCAGCAGCGCCCAAGGCTACACCTTC.

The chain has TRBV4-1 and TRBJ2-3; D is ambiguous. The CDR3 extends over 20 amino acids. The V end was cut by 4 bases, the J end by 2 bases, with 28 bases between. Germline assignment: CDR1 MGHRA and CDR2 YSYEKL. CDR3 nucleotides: TGCGCCAGCAGCCGTGAACTACCAAATGGATATACTTCGGACACAGATACGCAGTATTTT. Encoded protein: CASSRELPNGYTSDTDTQYF.

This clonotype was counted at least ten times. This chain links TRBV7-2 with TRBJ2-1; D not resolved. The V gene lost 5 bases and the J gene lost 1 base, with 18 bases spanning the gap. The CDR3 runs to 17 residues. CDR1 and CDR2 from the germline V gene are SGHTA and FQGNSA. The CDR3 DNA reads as TGTGCCAGCAGCAGCCGGCCCCTTGGGTCTTCCTACAATGAGCAGTTCTTC. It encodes CASSSRPLGSSYNEQFF.

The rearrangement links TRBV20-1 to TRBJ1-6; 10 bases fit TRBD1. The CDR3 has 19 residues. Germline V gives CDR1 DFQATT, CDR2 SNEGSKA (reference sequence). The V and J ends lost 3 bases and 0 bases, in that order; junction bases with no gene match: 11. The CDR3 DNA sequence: TGCAGTGCTAGCACCTCCGGGACAGGGGCGAGCTCCTATAATTCACCCCTCCACTTT. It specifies CSASTSGTGASSYNSPLHF.

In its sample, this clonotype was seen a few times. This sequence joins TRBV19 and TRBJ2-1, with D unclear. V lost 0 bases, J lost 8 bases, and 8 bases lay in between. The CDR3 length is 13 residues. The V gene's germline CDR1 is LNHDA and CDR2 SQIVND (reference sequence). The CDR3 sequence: CASSIDPRDEQFF. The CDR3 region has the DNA TGTGCCAGTAGTATAGACCCTAGGGATGAGCAGTTCTTC.